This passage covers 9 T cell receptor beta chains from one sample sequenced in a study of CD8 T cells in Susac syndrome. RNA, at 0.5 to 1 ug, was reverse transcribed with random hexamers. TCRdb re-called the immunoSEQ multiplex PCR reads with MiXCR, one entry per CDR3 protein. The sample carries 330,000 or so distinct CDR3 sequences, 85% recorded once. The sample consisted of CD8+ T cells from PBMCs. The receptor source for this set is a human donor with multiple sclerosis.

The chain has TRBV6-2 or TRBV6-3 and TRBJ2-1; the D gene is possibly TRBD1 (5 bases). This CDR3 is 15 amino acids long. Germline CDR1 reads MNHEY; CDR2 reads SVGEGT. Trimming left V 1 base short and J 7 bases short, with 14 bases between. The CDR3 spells CASSYWLGVTNEQFF. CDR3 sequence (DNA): TGTGCCAGCAGTTACTGGCTAGGGGTCACGAATGAGCAGTTCTTC.

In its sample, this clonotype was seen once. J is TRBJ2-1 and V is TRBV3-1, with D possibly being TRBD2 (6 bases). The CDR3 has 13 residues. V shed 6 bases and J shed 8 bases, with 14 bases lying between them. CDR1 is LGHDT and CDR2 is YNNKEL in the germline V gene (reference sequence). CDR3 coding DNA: TGTGCCAGCAGGGGGGGATTGGCTTATGAGCAGTTCTTC. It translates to CASRGGLAYEQFF.

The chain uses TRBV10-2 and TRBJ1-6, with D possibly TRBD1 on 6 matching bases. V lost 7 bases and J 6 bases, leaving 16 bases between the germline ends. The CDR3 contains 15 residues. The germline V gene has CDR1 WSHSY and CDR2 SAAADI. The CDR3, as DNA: TGCGCCAGCACGAATGCGACAGGAGTTAATTCACCCCTCCACTTT. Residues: CASTNATGVNSPLHF.

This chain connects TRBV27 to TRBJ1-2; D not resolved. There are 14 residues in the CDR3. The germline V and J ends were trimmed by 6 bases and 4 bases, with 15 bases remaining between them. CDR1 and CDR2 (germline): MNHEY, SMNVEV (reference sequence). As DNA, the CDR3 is TGTGCCAGCAGCCTCACCCGGCAGGCCTATGGCTACACCTTC. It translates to CASSLTRQAYGYTF.

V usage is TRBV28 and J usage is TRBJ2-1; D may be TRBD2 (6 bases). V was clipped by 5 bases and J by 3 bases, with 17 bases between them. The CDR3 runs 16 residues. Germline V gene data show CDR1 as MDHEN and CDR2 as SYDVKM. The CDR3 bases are TGTGCCAGCAGTCTACCGGAGGGGCCGGTCTACAATGAGCAGTTCTTC. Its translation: CASSLPEGPVYNEQFF.

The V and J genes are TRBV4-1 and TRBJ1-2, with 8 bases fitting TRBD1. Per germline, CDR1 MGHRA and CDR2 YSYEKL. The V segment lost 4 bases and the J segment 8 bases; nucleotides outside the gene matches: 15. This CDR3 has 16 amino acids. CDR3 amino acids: CASSRGTGPSIRGYTF. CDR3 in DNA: TGCGCCAGCAGCCGAGGGACAGGTCCCTCGATACGGGGCTACACCTTC.

Here the CDR3 DNA reads TGTGCCAGCACGGAGCGGGACAGGGGCTCCTACGAGCAGTACTTC. This sequence encodes CASTERDRGSYEQYF. The chain carries TRBV7-9 and TRBJ2-7; 10 positions agree with TRBD1. The V gene's germline CDR1 is SEHNR and CDR2 FQNEAQ (reference sequence). CDR3 length equals 15 residues. V lost 7 bases and J lost 0; bases outside the gene matches: 6.

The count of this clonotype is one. This CDR3 reads CASSPSGAWNQPQHF. Written as DNA, the CDR3 is TGTGCCAGTAGCCCCTCAGGGGCTTGGAATCAGCCCCAGCATTTT. The chain carries TRBV19 and TRBJ1-5; maybe TRBD1 (6 bases). Deletions cut 6 bases from V and 4 bases from J, with 16 bases between. CDR1 is LNHDA, CDR2 SQIVND, per germline (reference sequence). The CDR3 runs 15 residues.

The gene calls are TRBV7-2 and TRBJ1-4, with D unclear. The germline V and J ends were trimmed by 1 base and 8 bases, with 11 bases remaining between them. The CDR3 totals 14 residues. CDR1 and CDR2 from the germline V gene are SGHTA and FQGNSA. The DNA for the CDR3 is TGTGCCAGCAGCTTAGAACAGCCCGGGGAAAAACTGTTTTTT. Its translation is CASSLEQPGEKLFF. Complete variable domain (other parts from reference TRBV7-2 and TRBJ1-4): GAGVSQSPSNKVTEKGKDVELRCDPISGHTALYWYRQSLGQGLEFLIYFQGNSAPDKSGLPSDRFSAERTGGSVSTLTIQRTQQEDSAVYLCASSLEQPGEKLFFGSGTQLSVL.